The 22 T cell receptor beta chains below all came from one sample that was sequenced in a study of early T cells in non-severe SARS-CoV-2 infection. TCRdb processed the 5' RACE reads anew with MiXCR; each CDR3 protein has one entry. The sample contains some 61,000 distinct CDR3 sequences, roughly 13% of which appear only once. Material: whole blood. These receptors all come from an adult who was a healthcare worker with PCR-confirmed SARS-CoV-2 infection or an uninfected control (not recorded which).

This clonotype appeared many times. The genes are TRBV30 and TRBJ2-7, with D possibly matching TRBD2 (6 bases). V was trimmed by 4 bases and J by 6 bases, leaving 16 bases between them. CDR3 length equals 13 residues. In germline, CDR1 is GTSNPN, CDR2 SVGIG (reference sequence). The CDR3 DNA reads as TGTGCCTGGAAGGGGACTGGAGCTGGCGAGCAGTACTTC. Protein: CAWKGTGAGEQYF.

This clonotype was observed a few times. The CDR3 here is CASSYSAPTGLAGDTQYF. DNA for the CDR3: TGTGCCAGCAGTTATTCCGCCCCCACGGGCCTAGCTGGAGATACGCAGTATTTT. V is TRBV6-7 and J is TRBJ2-3; perhaps TRBD2 as D (5 bases). TRBV6-7 has ORF status, its function being uncertain. Trimming removed 3 bases from V and 5 bases from J, with 24 bases in between. This CDR3 region has 18 residues.

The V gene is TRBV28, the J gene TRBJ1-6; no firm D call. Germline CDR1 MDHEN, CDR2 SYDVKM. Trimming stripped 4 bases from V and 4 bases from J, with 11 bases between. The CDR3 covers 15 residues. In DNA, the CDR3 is TGTGCCAGCAGTTCGGGGTTGGGATATAATTCACCCCTCCACTTT. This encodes CASSSGLGYNSPLHF.

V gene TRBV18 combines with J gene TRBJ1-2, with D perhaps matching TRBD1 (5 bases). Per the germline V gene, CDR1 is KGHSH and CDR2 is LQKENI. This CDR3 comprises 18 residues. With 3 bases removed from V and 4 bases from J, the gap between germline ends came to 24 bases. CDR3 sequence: CASSPASRIGAEGYGYTF. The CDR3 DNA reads TGTGCCAGCTCACCTGCCTCCCGCATCGGGGCCGAGGGCTATGGCTACACCTTC.

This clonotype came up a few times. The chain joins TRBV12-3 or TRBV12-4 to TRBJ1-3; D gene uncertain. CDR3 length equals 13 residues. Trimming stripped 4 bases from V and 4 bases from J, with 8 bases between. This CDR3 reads CASSSRPGNTIYF. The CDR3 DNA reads TGTGCCAGCAGTTCCAGACCGGGAAACACCATATATTTT.

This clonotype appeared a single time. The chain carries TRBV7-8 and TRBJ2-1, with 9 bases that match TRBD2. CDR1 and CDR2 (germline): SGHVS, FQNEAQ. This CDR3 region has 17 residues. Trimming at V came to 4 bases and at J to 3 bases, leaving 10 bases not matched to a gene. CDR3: CASSSDQLAGNYNEQFF. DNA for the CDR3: TGTGCCAGCAGCTCGGATCAACTAGCGGGCAACTACAATGAGCAGTTCTTC.

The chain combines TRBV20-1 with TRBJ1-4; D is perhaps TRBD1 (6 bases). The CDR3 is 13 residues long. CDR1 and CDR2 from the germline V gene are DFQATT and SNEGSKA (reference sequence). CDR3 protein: CSIQQGSNEKLFF. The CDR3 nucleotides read TGCAGCATTCAACAGGGTAGCAATGAAAAACTGTTTTTT.

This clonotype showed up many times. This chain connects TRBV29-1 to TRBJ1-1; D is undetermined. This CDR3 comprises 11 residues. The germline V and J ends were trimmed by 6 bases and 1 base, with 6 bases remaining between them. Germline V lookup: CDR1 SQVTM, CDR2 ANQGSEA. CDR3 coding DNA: TGCAGCGTGAGACAGAACACTGAAGCTTTCTTT. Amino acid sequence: CSVRQNTEAFF.

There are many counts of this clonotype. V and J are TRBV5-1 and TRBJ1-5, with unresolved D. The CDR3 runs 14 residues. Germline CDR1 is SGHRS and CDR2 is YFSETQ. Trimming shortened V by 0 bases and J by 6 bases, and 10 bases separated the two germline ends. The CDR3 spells CASSLGLGGQPQHF. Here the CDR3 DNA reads TGCGCCAGCAGCTTGGGACTAGGTGGTCAGCCCCAGCATTTT.

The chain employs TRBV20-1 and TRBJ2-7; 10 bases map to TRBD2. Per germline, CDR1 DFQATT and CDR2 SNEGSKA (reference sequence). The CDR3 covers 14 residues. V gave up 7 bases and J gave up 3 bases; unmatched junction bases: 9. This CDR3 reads CSVIPSGRIYEQYF. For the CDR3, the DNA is TGCAGTGTTATTCCTAGCGGGAGAATCTACGAGCAGTACTTC.

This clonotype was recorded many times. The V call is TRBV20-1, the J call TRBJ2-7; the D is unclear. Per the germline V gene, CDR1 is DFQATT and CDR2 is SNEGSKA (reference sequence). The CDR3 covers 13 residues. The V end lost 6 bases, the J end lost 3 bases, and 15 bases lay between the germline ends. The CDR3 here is CSALYPSGYEQYF. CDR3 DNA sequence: TGCAGTGCCTTATATCCATCCGGCTACGAGCAGTACTTC.

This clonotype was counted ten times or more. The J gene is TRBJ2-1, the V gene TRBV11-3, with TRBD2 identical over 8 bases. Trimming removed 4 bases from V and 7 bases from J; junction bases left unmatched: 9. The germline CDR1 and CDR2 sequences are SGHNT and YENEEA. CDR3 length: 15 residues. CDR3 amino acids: CASSSGGSLKNEQFF. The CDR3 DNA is TGTGCCAGCAGCTCGGGGGGGAGTTTAAAGAATGAGCAGTTCTTC. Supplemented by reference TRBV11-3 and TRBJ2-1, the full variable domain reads EAGVVQSPRYKIIEKKQPVAFWCNPISGHNTLYWYLQNLGQGPELLIRYENEEAVDDSQLPKDRFSAERLKGVDSTLKIQPAELGDSAVYLCASSSGGSLKNEQFFGPGTRLTVL.

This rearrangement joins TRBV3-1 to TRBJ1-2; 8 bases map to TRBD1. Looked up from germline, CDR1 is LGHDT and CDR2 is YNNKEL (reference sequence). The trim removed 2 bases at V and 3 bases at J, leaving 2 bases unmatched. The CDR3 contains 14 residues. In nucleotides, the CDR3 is TGTGCCAGCAGCCAACCAGGGGGCTACTATGGCTACACCTTC. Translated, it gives CASSQPGGYYGYTF.

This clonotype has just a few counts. This CDR3 is CASSQALSAEAFF. CDR3 nucleotide sequence: TGTGCCAGCAGCCAAGCGTTGAGTGCTGAAGCTTTCTTT. The chain recombines TRBV14 with TRBJ1-1; D ambiguous. The CDR3 totals 13 residues. The V end was cut by 1 base, the J end by 6 bases, with 9 bases between. Per germline, CDR1 SGHDN and CDR2 FVKESK.

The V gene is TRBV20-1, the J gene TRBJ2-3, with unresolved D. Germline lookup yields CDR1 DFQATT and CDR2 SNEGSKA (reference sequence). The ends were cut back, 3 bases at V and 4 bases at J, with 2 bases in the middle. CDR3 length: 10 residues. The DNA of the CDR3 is TGCAGTGCTAGTTCAGATACGCAGTATTTT. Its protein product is CSASSDTQYF.

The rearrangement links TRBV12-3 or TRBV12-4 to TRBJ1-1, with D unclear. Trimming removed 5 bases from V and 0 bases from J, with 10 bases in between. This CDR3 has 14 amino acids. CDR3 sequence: CASSPQSMNTEAFF. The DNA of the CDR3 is TGTGCCAGCAGTCCCCAGTCTATGAACACTGAAGCTTTCTTT.

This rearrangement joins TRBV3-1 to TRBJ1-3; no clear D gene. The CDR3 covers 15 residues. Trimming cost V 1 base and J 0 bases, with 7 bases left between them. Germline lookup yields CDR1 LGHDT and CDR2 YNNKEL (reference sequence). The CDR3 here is CASSQVSGSGNTIYF. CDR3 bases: TGTGCCAGCAGCCAAGTGTCAGGCTCTGGAAACACCATATATTTT.

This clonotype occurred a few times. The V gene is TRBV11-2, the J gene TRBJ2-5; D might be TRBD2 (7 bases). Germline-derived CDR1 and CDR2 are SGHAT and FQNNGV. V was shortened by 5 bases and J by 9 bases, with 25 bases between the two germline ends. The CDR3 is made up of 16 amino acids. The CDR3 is CASSTQGRGVIEAQYF. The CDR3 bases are TGTGCCAGCAGCACCCAAGGGAGGGGGGTCATTGAGGCCCAGTACTTC.

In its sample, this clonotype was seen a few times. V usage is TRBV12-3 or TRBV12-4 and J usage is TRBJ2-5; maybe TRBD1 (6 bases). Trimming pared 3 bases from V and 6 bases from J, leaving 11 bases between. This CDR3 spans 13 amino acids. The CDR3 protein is CASSLGQGQTQYF. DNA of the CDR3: TGTGCCAGCAGTTTGGGGCAGGGGCAGACCCAGTACTTC.

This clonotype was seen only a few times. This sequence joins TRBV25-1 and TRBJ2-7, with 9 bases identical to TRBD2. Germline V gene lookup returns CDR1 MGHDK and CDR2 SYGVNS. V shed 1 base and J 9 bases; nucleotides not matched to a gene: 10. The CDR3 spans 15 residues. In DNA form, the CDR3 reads TGTGCCAGCAGTGAATGGGGTAGCGGGAGAGTACGGCAGTACTTC. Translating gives CASSEWGSGRVRQYF.

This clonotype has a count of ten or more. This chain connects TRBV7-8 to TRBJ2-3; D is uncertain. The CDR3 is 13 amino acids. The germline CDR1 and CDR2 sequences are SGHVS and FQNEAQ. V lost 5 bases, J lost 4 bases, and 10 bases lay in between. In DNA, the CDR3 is TGTGCCAGCAGCCCTGAGGACCCAGATACGCAGTATTTT. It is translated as CASSPEDPDTQYF.

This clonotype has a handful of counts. CDR3 sequence (DNA): TGTGCCAGCAGCTTGGCATCGGGAAATGAGCAGTTCTTC. Translation gives CASSLASGNEQFF. This rearrangement joins TRBV7-8 to TRBJ2-1; D might be TRBD2 (5 bases). The CDR3 length is 13 residues. CDR1 is SGHVS, CDR2 FQNEAQ, per germline. The germline V and J ends were trimmed by 3 bases and 7 bases, with 10 bases remaining between them.